This TCR beta chain was profiled in a study of blood T cell repertoires in COVID-19. Study information: The United States, Italy and Spain provided the acute and convalescent COVID-19 samples.

What the recovered Cohort 3 donors had was two negative PCRs, clearance, or symptom resolution. This CDR3 comprises 16 residues. After removal of 1 base from V and 5 bases from J, the junction contained 6 bases not matched to a gene. CDR1 and CDR2 (germline): LGHDT, YNNKEL (reference sequence). Method: immunoSEQ multiplex PCR; TCRdb's copy keeps in-frame clones and lacks some. This sample has over 400,000 clones, with approximately 90% found just once. Sequencing was done on a sample of PBMCs or T cells enriched from blood (not recorded which). The rearrangement joins TRBV3-1 (or the pseudogene TRBV3-2) to TRBJ2-5, with 11 bases identical to TRBD2. This receptor was identified in a woman aged 55-69 years who had recovered from COVID-19. Here the CDR3 DNA reads TGTGCCAGCAGCCAAGCGGGGCTAGCGGGGGGCGAGACCCAGTACTTC. This translates into CASSQAGLAGGETQYF.